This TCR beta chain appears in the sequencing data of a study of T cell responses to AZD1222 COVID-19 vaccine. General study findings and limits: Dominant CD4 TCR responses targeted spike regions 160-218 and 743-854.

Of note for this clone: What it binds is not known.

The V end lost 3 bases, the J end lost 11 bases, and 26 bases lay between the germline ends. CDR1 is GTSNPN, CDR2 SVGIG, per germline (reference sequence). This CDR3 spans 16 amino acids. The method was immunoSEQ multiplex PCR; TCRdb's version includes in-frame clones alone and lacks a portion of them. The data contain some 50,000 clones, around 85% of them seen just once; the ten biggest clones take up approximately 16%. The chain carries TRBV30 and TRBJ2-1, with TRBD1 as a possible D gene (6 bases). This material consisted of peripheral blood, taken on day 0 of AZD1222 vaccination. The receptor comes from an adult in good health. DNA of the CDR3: TGTGCCTGGAGAGGAAGATGGGGGCAGCCTTCCGAGAAGCAGTTCTTC. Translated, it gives CAWRGRWGQPSEKQFF.